This T cell receptor beta chain was observed in a study of blood T cell repertoires in COVID-19. Study summary: Sites in the United States, Italy and Spain provided acute and convalescent COVID-19 samples. PBMCs, B-cell-depleted T cells, or T cells were the source of the cDNA or gDNA that made up the material.

The data were produced by immunoSEQ multiplex PCR, yet TCRdb's version contains in-frame clones alone and is incomplete. This table holds approximately 97,000 clones, around 90% found once. Germline lookup yields CDR1 SGHVS and CDR2 FQNEAQ. CDR3 length equals 15 residues. The trim removed 5 bases at V and 6 bases at J, leaving 12 bases unmatched. The TCR sequence derives from a woman between 50 and 59 years old with COVID-19, enrolled during active disease. The gene calls are TRBV7-8 and TRBJ1-2; 7 bases match TRBD1. Material for sequencing was peripheral blood. The DNA for the CDR3 is TGTGCCAGCAGCCCAGGGCGGGTGGGACAGAATGGCTACACCTTC. It codes for CASSPGRVGQNGYTF.